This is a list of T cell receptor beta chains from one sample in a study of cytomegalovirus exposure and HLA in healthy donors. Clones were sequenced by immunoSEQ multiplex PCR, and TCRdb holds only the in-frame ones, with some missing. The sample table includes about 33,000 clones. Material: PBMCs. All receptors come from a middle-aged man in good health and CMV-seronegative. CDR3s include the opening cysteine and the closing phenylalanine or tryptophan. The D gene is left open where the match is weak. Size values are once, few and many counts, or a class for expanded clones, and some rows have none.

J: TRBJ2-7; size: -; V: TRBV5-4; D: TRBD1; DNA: TGTGCCAGCAGCCCGACAGGGACAGGGAACTCCTACGAGCAGTACTTC; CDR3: CASSPTGTGNSYEQYF
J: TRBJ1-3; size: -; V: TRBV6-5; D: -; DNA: TGTGCCAGCAGTTACGGCAACCTGAACTCTGGAAACACCATATATTTT; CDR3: CASSYGNLNSGNTIYF
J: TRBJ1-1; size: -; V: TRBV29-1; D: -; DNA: TGCAGCGTTGTATCGGGGTGGGCTGAAGCTTTCTTT; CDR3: CSVVSGWAEAFF
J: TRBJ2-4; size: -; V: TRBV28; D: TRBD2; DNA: TGTGCCAGCAGAGGACTAGCGGGAAGCCTAGACATTCAGTACTTC; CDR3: CASRGLAGSLDIQYF
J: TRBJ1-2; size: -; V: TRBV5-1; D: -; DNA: TGCGCCAGCCATGCGGGGGACAAGGGGTATGGCTACACCTTC; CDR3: CASHAGDKGYGYTF
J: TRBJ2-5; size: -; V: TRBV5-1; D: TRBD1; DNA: TGCGCCAGCAGCGGGGGGACAGGTGGTTACCAAGAGACCCAGTACTTC; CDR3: CASSGGTGGYQETQYF
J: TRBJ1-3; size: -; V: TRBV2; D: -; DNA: TGTGCCAGCAGTAGAGCTCGAAGCATGAGTGGAAACACCATATATTTT; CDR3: CASSRARSMSGNTIYF
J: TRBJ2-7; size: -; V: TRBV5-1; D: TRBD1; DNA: TGCGCCAGCATGGTCCAGGGACAGGGAGGGGAGCAGTACTTC; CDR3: CASMVQGQGGEQYF
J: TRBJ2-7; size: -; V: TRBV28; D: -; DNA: TGTGCCAGCCTGGTTAGGGGCATTGGCGCCTACGAGCAGTACTTC; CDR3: CASLVRGIGAYEQYF
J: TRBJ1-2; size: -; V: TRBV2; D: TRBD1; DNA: TGTGCCAGCAAGGGGCAGGGGGCAGATCTAAGTGGCTACACCTTC; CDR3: CASKGQGADLSGYTF
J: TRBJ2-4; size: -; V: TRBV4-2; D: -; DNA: TGTGCCAGCAGCCCCGGAGGGCCTCAGAACATTCAGTACTTC; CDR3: CASSPGGPQNIQYF
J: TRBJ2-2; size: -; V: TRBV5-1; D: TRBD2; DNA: TGCGCCAGCAGGCCCGGGACTAGCGGGAGGACCGCGAACACCGGGGAGCTGTTTTTT; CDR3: CASRPGTSGRTANTGELFF
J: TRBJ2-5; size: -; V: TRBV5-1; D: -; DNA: TGCGCCAGCAATGGCAGGGCGGAGAACCAGTACTTC; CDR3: CASNGRAENQYF
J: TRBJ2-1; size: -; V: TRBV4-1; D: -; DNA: TGCGCCAGCAGCCAAGATTCGGGCGGGGATGACAATGAGCAGTTCTTC; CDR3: CASSQDSGGDDNEQFF
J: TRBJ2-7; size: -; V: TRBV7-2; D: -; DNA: TGTGCCAGCAGCTTAGCGCCGTCGGGAGTGAGGTACGAGCAGTACTTC; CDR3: CASSLAPSGVRYEQYF
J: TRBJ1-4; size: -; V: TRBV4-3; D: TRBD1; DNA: TGCGCCAGCAGCCAAGAATTAGTGGGACAGGAGAATGAAAAACTGTTTTTT; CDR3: CASSQELVGQENEKLFF
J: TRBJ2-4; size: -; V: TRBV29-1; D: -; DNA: TGCAGCGTTGCAGGGAATCAAAACATTCAGTACTTC; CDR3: CSVAGNQNIQYF
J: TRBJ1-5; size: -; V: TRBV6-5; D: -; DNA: TGTGCCAGCAGTTGTCATAAAGGGGCCCCGAATCAGCCCCAGCATTTT; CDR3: CASSCHKGAPNQPQHF
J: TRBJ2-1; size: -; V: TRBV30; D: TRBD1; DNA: TGTGCCTGGGAAGGTGCACAGGGGAATGAGCAGTTCTTC; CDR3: CAWEGAQGNEQFF
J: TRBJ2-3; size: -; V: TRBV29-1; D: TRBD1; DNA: TGCAGCGTTGCACAGGGGCGCACGACAGATACGCAGTATTTT; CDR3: CSVAQGRTTDTQYF
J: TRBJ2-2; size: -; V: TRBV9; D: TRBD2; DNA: TGTGCCAGCAGCCCCAGGACTAGCGGGAGCGCGGGGGAGCTGTTTTTT; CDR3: CASSPRTSGSAGELFF
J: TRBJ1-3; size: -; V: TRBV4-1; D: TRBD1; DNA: TGCGCCAGCAGCATACCGGGACAGGGTCCGCGAAGAACTGGAAACACCATATATTTT; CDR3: CASSIPGQGPRRTGNTIYF
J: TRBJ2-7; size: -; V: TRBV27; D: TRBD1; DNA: TGTGCCAGCAGTTTCCGGGACAGTCTCTACGAGCAGTACTTC; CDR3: CASSFRDSLYEQYF
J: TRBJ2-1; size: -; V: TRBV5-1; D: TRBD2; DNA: TGCGCCAGCAGACTAGGACTAGCGGGAGGCTATGAGCAGTTCTTC; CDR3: CASRLGLAGGYEQFF
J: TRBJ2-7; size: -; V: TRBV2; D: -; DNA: TGTGCCAGCAGTGAAACCCGAGACTACGAGCAGTACTTC; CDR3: CASSETRDYEQYF
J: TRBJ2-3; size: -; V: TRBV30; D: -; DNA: TGTGCCTGGAGTGTACTGTCCGGGACACACACAGATACGCAGTATTTT; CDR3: CAWSVLSGTHTDTQYF
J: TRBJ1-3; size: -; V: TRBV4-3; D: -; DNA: TGCGCCAGCAGCCAAGATGGCAGGGGCAGCGGAAACACCATATATTTT; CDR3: CASSQDGRGSGNTIYF
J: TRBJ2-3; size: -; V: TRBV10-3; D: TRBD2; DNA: TGTGCCATCAGTGTTGCGGGAGGAGGCACAGATACGCAGTATTTT; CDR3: CAISVAGGGTDTQYF
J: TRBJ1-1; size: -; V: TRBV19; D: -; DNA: TGTGCCAGTAGGACAGAATTAAACACTGAAGCTTTCTTT; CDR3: CASRTELNTEAFF
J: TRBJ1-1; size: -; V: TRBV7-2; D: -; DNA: TGTGCCAGCAGCTTAGGAGCAGGGGTGACTGAAGCTTTCTTT; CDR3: CASSLGAGVTEAFF
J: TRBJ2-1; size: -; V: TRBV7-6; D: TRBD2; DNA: TGTGCCAGCAGCATGCCTAGCGGGAGGGCCAGGTCCTACAATGAGCAGTTCTTC; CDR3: CASSMPSGRARSYNEQFF
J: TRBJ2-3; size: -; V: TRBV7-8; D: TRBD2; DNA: TGTGCCAGCAGCTTAGGTTCCCGGGAGGGCCGTAGCGGCACAGATACGCAGTATTTT; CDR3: CASSLGSREGRSGTDTQYF
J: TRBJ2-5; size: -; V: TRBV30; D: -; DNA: TGTGCCGGGAGGAACGGACAGGGAGGGCAAGAGACCCAGTACTTC; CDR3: CAGRNGQGGQETQYF
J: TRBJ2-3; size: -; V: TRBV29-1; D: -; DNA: TGCAGCGTTGCTGAGTCAGATACGCAGTATTTT; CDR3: CSVAESDTQYF
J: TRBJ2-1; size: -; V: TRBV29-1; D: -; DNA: TGCAGCGTTGAAGATTACCCTAGGAATGAGCAGTTCTTC; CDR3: CSVEDYPRNEQFF
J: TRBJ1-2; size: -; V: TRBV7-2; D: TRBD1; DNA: TGTGCCAGCTCCGGGACAGGGCCCACCGGCTACACCTTC; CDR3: CASSGTGPTGYTF
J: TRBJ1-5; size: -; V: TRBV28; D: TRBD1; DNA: TGTGCCAGCAGTTTCTGGCAGGGGGCAGGGCAGCCCCAGCATTTT; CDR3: CASSFWQGAGQPQHF
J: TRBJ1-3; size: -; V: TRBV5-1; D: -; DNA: TGCGCCAGCAGCCCACCTACGGGAGGGACCGCCGGAAACACCATATATTTT; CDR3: CASSPPTGGTAGNTIYF
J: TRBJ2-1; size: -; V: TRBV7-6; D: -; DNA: TGTGCCAGCAGCTCAGTTGAGGCGGCATATGAGCAGTTCTTC; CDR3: CASSSVEAAYEQFF
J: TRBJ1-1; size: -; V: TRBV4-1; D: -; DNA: TGCGCCAGCAGCCAAGGGCCGTCCCTGCGGACTGAAGCTTTCTTT; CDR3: CASSQGPSLRTEAFF
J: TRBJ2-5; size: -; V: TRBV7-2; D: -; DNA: TGTGCCAGCAGCTTAGGTCCACCGGGGGAGACCCAGTACTTC; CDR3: CASSLGPPGETQYF
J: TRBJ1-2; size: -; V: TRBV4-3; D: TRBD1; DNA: TGCGCCAGCAAGACAGGGGGCAGTGGCTACACCTTC; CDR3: CASKTGGSGYTF
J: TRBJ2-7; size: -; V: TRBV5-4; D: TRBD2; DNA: TGTGCCAGCAGCTGGACTAGCGGGATGAACCACGAGCAGTACTTC; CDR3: CASSWTSGMNHEQYF
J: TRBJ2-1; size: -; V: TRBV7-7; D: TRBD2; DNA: TGTGCTAGCAGCCCTAGGGTAGCGGGAGTTGAGCAGTTCTTC; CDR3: CASSPRVAGVEQFF
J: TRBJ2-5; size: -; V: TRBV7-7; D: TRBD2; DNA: TGTGCCAGCAGCTCGGGGGGGAAGGAGACCCAGTACTTC; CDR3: CASSSGGKETQYF
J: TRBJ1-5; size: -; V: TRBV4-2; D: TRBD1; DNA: TGTGCCAGCAGCCAAGATGGACAGGGCAATCAGCCCCAGCATTTT; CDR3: CASSQDGQGNQPQHF
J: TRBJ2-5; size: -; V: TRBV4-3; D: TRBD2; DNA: TGCGCCAGCAGCCAAGCGTTAGCGGGAGTCCAAGAGACCCAGTACTTC; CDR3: CASSQALAGVQETQYF
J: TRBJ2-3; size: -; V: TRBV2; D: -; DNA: TGTGCCAGCAGCTGGACAGATCAGTATTTT; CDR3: CASSWTDQYF
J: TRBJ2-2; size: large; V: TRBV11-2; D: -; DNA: TGTGCCAGCAGCCCTCTCGGAGGGGGGGGCAGGTATCCCGGGGAGCTGTTTTTT; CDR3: CASSPLGGGGRYPGELFF
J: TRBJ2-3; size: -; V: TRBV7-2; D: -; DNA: TGTGCCAGCAGCGTGGGGGGGGGCAGGACAGATACGCAGTATTTT; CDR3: CASSVGGGRTDTQYF
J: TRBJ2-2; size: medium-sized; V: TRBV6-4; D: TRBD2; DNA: TGTGCCAGCAGTGACGGTAGCGGGGGACCCACCGGGGAGCTGTTTTTT; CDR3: CASSDGSGGPTGELFF
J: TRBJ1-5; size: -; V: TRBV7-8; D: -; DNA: TGTGCCAGCAGCTTATCCCAAAATCAGCCCCAGCATTTT; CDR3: CASSLSQNQPQHF
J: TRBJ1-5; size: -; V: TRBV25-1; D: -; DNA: TGTGCCAGCAGTCCGACACAGGGAATTAATCAGCCCCAGCATTTT; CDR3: CASSPTQGINQPQHF
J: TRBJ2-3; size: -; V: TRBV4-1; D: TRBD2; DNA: TGCGCCAGCAGCCCGACACTAGCGAGCACAGATACGCAGTATTTT; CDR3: CASSPTLASTDTQYF
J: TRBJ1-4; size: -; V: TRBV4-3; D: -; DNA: TGCGCCAGCAGCCAAGATGTACAGGGCAACGGAAAAAAACTGTTTTTT; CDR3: CASSQDVQGNGKKLFF
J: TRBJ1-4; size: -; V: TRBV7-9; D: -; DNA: TGTGCCAGCAGCCAAGTCTCGATATCACAGAGGGCCAATGAAAAACTGTTTTTT; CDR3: CASSQVSISQRANEKLFF
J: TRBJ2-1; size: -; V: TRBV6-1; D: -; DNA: TGTGCCAGCAGTGCAAACAATGAGCAGTTCTTC; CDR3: CASSANNEQFF
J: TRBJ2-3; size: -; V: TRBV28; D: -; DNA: TGTGCCAGCGGGCTACTTAGGGATACGCAGTATTTT; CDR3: CASGLLRDTQYF
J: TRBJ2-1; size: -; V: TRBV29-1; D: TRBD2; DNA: TGCAGCGTTGAAGATAAGGGGACTAGCGGGAGTTTGAATGAGCAGTTCTTC; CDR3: CSVEDKGTSGSLNEQFF
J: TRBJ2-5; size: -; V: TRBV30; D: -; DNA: TGTGCCTCCGGTCGGGGGGCGGGAGCAGAGACCCAGTACTTC; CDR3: CASGRGAGAETQYF